The 23 T cell receptor beta chains reported below all come from one sample, sequenced in a study of radiotherapy plus CTLA-4 blockade in lung cancer. Clones were read by immunoSEQ multiplex PCR, and TCRdb kept only the in-frame ones, dropping some. The repertoire holds some 90,000 clones, with 75% to 90% as singletons. The sequences come from peripheral blood, collected from a patient treated with radiotherapy plus ipilimumab. These receptors all stem from a human donor with non-small cell lung cancer who had a partial response to radiotherapy plus ipilimumab.

The chain uses TRBV28 and TRBJ1-3; TRBD1 is a possible D gene (6 bases). Per the germline V gene, CDR1 is MDHEN and CDR2 is SYDVKM. V lost 7 bases to trimming and J lost 4 bases, with 14 bases between them. CDR3 length: 14 residues. The CDR3 spells CASKPRDRGNTIYF. DNA of the CDR3: TGTGCCAGCAAGCCACGAGACAGGGGAAACACCATATATTTT.

This clone showed up just once. The chain is built from TRBV19 and TRBJ2-7; TRBD2 agrees at 8 bases. Losses at the gene ends were 8 bases for V and 6 bases for J; bases not matched to a gene: 12. The CDR3 is 14 residues long. Germline CDR1 reads LNHDA; CDR2 reads SQIVND (reference sequence). DNA of the CDR3: TGTGCCAGTTCTGAGGGACTAGGGAGTCGCGAGCAGTACTTC. Translation gives CASSEGLGSREQYF. Variable domain in full (rest from reference TRBV19 and TRBJ2-7): DGGITQSPKYLFRKEGQNVTLSCEQNLNHDAMYWYRQDPGQGLRLIYYSQIVNDFQKGDIAEGYSVSREKKESFPLTVTSAQKNPTAFYLCASSEGLGSREQYFGPGTRLTVT.

A few counts support this clone. The rearrangement links TRBV7-2 to TRBJ2-5, with 9 bases lining up with TRBD2. The CDR3 length is 16 residues. The V segment lost 1 base and the J segment 5 bases; nucleotides outside the gene matches: 8. Germline V lookup: CDR1 SGHTA, CDR2 FQGNSA. CDR3 in amino acids: CASSLGASGTGETQYF. The DNA for the CDR3 is TGTGCCAGCAGCTTAGGGGCTAGCGGGACTGGTGAGACCCAGTACTTC.

The gene calls are TRBV7-2 and TRBJ1-2; D ambiguous. With 5 bases removed from V and 1 base from J, the gap between germline ends came to 14 bases. The CDR3 runs 15 residues. Germline CDR1 SGHTA, CDR2 FQGNSA. CDR3 sequence: CASSTLRESNYGYTF. CDR3 sequence (DNA): TGTGCCAGCAGCACCCTCCGGGAGAGTAACTATGGCTACACCTTC.

The chain uses TRBV2 and TRBJ2-7; tentatively, D is TRBD2 (6 bases). V lost 3 bases and J lost 0, with 9 bases in between. Germline V lookup: CDR1 SNHLY, CDR2 FYNNEI. This CDR3 has 14 amino acids. The CDR3 sequence: CASSDGAGSYEQYF. The DNA for the CDR3 is TGTGCCAGCAGTGACGGAGCGGGCTCCTACGAGCAGTACTTC. Together with reference TRBV2 and TRBJ2-7, the CDR3 gives the full variable domain: EPEVTQTPSHQVTQMGQEVILRCVPISNHLYFYWYRQILGQKVEFLVSFYNNEISEKSEIFDDQFSVERPDGSNFTLKIRSTKLEDSAMYFCASSDGAGSYEQYFGPGTRLTVT.

This clone was seen a handful of times. The rearrangement uses TRBV4-3 and TRBJ2-2; possible D gene TRBD1, 6 bases. Germline V gene data show CDR1 as LGHNA and CDR2 as YSLEER. V gave up 1 base and J gave up 3 bases, with 18 bases separating them. The CDR3 length is 18 residues. This CDR3 is CASSQAISGGGYTGELFF. The CDR3 DNA reads TGCGCCAGCAGCCAAGCAATTTCTGGGGGCGGATACACCGGGGAGCTGTTTTTT.

This clone was observed once. This chain uses TRBV7-2 with TRBJ2-3, with TRBD2 matching over 7 bases. Losses at the gene ends were 0 bases for V and 5 bases for J; bases not matched to a gene: 11. Germline V lookup: CDR1 SGHTA, CDR2 FQGNSA. The CDR3 sequence is 17 residues long. CDR3 amino acids: CASSLAGGRADRDTQYF. CDR3 sequence (DNA): TGTGCCAGCAGCTTAGCGGGTGGGAGGGCCGATAGAGATACGCAGTATTTT.

In its sample, this clone was seen once. V and J are TRBV19 and TRBJ2-2; D may be TRBD2 (5 bases). CDR1 LNHDA and CDR2 SQIVND come from the germline V gene (reference sequence). This CDR3 has 16 amino acids. Trimming cost V 5 bases and J 2 bases, with 15 bases left between them. The DNA of the CDR3 is TGTGCCAGTAGTCCACTCGGGCGGGTAAACACCGGGGAGCTGTTTTTT. Translated, it gives CASSPLGRVNTGELFF.

The rearrangement links TRBV7-3 to TRBJ1-6; 9 bases fit TRBD1. The V gene end was trimmed by 9 bases and the J gene end by 8 bases; junction bases not matched to a gene: 5. Per germline, CDR1 SGHTA and CDR2 FQGTGA. The CDR3 runs 13 residues. CDR3 coding DNA: TGTGCCAGTCCACAGGGGGCGGATTCACCCCTCCACTTT. Its protein product is CASPQGADSPLHF.

The V and J genes are TRBV2 and TRBJ2-5; D is possibly TRBD2 (7 bases). V was cut by 6 bases and J by 3 bases, with 20 bases left in between. Germline V gives CDR1 SNHLY, CDR2 FYNNEI. The CDR3 runs 16 residues. CDR3 DNA: TGTGCCAGCAGAGGGGGGGAAGGGGAGTGGAAAGAGACCCAGTACTTC. Its translation: CASRGGEGEWKETQYF.

This chain's CDR3 is CASSLDRRDTQYF. The DNA of the CDR3 is TGTGCCAGCAGCTTAGATAGGAGAGATACGCAGTATTTT. The chain carries TRBV7-8 and TRBJ2-3; no definite D call. Germline V gene lookup returns CDR1 SGHVS and CDR2 FQNEAQ. The CDR3 totals 13 residues. Trimming cost V 1 base and J 5 bases, with 7 bases left between them.

This clone has a single count. V is TRBV10-1 and J is TRBJ2-3; 11 bases agree with TRBD1. V lost 5 bases and J lost 0; bases outside the gene matches: 4. The length of the CDR3 is 16 residues. CDR1 and CDR2 from the germline V gene are WNHNN and SYGVQD (reference sequence). The CDR3 reads CASSKGQGVSTDTQYF. DNA for the CDR3: TGCGCCAGCAGTAAGGGACAGGGGGTAAGCACAGATACGCAGTATTTT.

The chain has TRBV13 and TRBJ2-5, with D maybe TRBD1 (6 bases). The J call may be mistaken, given a closer DNA end match to TRBJ2-7. CDR1 is PRHDT, CDR2 FYEKMQ, per germline (reference sequence). This CDR3 spans 14 amino acids. The CDR3 coding sequence is TGTGCCAGCAGCTTTGACAGGTACTCCTACGAGCAGTACTTC. Translating gives CASSFDRYSYEQYF.

This clone has a handful of counts. The chain recombines TRBV5-1 with TRBJ2-7; D not certain. CDR1 and CDR2 from the germline V gene are SGHRS and YFSETQ. V was cut by 0 bases and J by 7 bases, with 14 bases left in between. CDR3 length equals 14 residues. The CDR3 loop is CASSLGDFQSEQYF. CDR3 DNA sequence: TGCGCCAGCAGCTTGGGAGACTTCCAGTCGGAGCAGTACTTC.

V is TRBV7-8 and J is TRBJ2-1; tentatively, D is TRBD2 (6 bases). The V gene's germline CDR1 is SGHVS and CDR2 FQNEAQ. V was shortened by 4 bases and J by 6 bases, with 13 bases between the two germline ends. There are 14 residues in the CDR3. The CDR3 region is CASSSSPSVNEQFF. The CDR3 bases are TGTGCCAGCAGCTCTAGCCCTAGCGTCAATGAGCAGTTCTTC.

Here the CDR3 DNA reads TGTGCCAGCAGCAACCCTTGCCGGAGTGAGCAGTACGTC. This gives the protein CASSNPCRSEQYV. The chain links TRBV21-1 to TRBJ2-7; TRBD2 was called by the table and not checked on the DNA. TRBV21-1 is tagged as a pseudogene. The CDR3 is made up of 13 amino acids.

In this sample, this clone turned up once. The chain carries TRBV9 and TRBJ2-5; 12 bases are a match to TRBD2. V dropped 1 base and J dropped 4; count of bases not matched to a gene: 8. The length of the CDR3 is 17 residues. Germline assignment: CDR1 SGDLS and CDR2 YYNGEE. Here the CDR3 reads CASSVYPSGRGGETQYF. As DNA, the CDR3 is TGTGCCAGCAGCGTATATCCTAGCGGGAGGGGTGGAGAGACCCAGTACTTC.

V is TRBV6-1 and J is TRBJ1-5, with 8 bases aligning to TRBD1. V shed 6 bases and J 0 bases; nucleotides not matched to a gene: 4. Per germline, CDR1 MNHNS and CDR2 SASEGT. The CDR3 extends over 15 amino acids. CDR3 in DNA: TGTGCCAGCAGAGAACAGGGGGTTAGCAATCAGCCCCAGCATTTT. It specifies CASREQGVSNQPQHF.

This chain uses TRBV25-1 with TRBJ2-7; 8 positions agree with TRBD1. CDR1 MGHDK and CDR2 SYGVNS come from the germline V gene. The CDR3 consists of 16 residues. Unmatched junction bases numbered 13, after V lost 4 bases and J lost 5 bases. The CDR3 sequence is CASSGHLGTGRHEQYF. The CDR3 nucleotides are TGTGCCAGCAGTGGACACCTCGGGACAGGCAGACACGAGCAGTACTTC.

The chain employs TRBV15 and TRBJ2-2, with TRBD2 as a possible D gene (5 bases). CDR1 is LNHNV, CDR2 YYDKDF, per germline (reference sequence). Trimming removed 0 bases from V and 5 bases from J, with 7 bases in between. The CDR3 has 14 residues. The CDR3 coding sequence is TGTGCCACCAGCAGAGATGGAGGAACCGGGGAGCTGTTTTTT. Amino acids: CATSRDGGTGELFF. The variable domain in full, with the rest retrieved from reference TRBV15 and TRBJ2-2, is DAMVIQNPRYQVTQFGKPVTLSCSQTLNHNVMYWYQQKSSQAPKLLFHYYDKDFNNEADTPDNFQSRRPNTSFCFLDIRSPGLGDTAMYLCATSRDGGTGELFFGEGSRLTVL.

V gene TRBV5-1 combines with J gene TRBJ1-2, with 8 positions matching TRBD1. The J segment lost 8 bases and the V segment lost 0 bases, leaving 6 bases of the junction unmatched. This CDR3 has 14 amino acids. Germline lookup yields CDR1 SGHRS and CDR2 YFSETQ. This CDR3 is CASSLGQGLKGYTF. CDR3 sequence (DNA): TGCGCCAGCAGCTTGGGACAGGGGCTCAAAGGCTACACCTTC.

This chain joins TRBV9 and TRBJ1-2; weak D call: TRBD1 (6 bases). Trimming cost V 0 bases and J 4 bases, with 13 bases left between them. This CDR3 has 15 amino acids. Germline values: CDR1 SGDLS, CDR2 YYNGEE. As DNA, the CDR3 is TGTGCCAGCAGCGTAGGAGGGGGTGTTAGCTATGGCTACACCTTC. Its protein product is CASSVGGGVSYGYTF.

This clone was seen only a few times. The chain employs TRBV4-1 and TRBJ1-4; D may be TRBD1 (5 bases). This CDR3 contains 16 residues. V gave up 5 bases and J gave up 8 bases, with 21 bases separating them. Per the germline V gene, CDR1 is MGHRA and CDR2 is YSYEKL. In nucleotides, the CDR3 is TGCGCCAGCAGCTTCGCGCCATACCTGGGGGGGGAAAAACTGTTTTTT. It yields the protein CASSFAPYLGGEKLFF.